The 4 T cell receptor beta chains in this list originate from one sample, sequenced in a study of T cell clonality in common variable immunodeficiency. TCRdb's table, derived via immunoSEQ multiplex PCR, lists solely in-frame clones and lacks some. This sample carries roughly 32,000 clones, none of them present only once. The material sequenced was peripheral blood mononuclear cells. The receptors come from a person between 18 and 70 years old in good health.

The sample holds many counts of this clone. Sequencing ends 3 residues short of the CDR3 end; the germline J gene provides the rest. This chain uses TRBV7-8 with TRBJ2-5; no clear D gene. V dropped 1 base and J dropped 2 bases, with 11 bases sitting between them. Germline CDR1 SGHVS, CDR2 FQNEAQ. The CDR3 totals 15 residues. The CDR3 sequence: CASSLGAASQETQYF. CDR3 DNA (partial): TGTGCCAGCAGCTTAGGCGCAGCGTCACAAGAGACC. Supplemented by reference TRBV7-8 and TRBJ2-5, the full variable domain reads GAGVSQSPRYKVAKRGQDVALRCDPISGHVSLFWYQQALGQGPEFLTYFQNEAQLDKSGLPSDRFFAERPEGSVSTLKIQRTQQEDSAVYLCASSLGAASQETQYFGPGTRLLVL.

This clone was picked up many times. The read is 3 residues too short to cover the CDR3 end, so that end is filled in from the germline J gene. The chain recombines TRBV7-3 with TRBJ2-3; TRBD2 aligns across 12 bases. V gave up 9 bases and J gave up 7 bases; unmatched junction bases: 17. This CDR3 is built from 17 residues. CDR1 SGHTA and CDR2 FQGTGA come from the germline V gene. CDR3 in amino acids: CASGADLTSGRGNTQYF. The part of the CDR3 DNA that was read is TGTGCCAGTGGGGCGGATTTGACTAGCGGGAGAGGAAATACG.

This clone came up many times. The read ends 3 residues shy of where the CDR3 ends; the end is completed using the germline J gene. V gene TRBV5-1 combines with J gene TRBJ1-2, with TRBD1 matching over 7 bases. There are 14 residues in the CDR3. In germline, CDR1 is SGHRS, CDR2 YFSETQ. Trimming removed 4 bases from V and 0 bases from J; junction bases left unmatched: 3. The CDR3 bases that were read are TGCGCCAGCAGCCTGGGACAGTCTAACTATGGC. Translation gives CASSLGQSNYG. The complete CDR3 sequence is CASSLGQSNYGYTF.

This clone showed up many times. The CDR3 end falls 3 residues outside the read, so it is completed with the germline J gene. The chain carries TRBV19 and TRBJ1-5, with 9 bases that match TRBD1. The CDR3 is 13 amino acids. Germline CDR1 reads LNHDA; CDR2 reads SQIVND (reference sequence). V was clipped by 8 bases and J by 5 bases; unmatched bases: 4. The covered CDR3 bases are TGTGCCAGTGTGGGACAGGGTGATCAGCCC. Amino acid sequence: CASVGQGDQP. The full CDR3 protein is CASVGQGDQPQHF.